This T cell receptor beta chain was found in a study of T cell repertoires in cytomegalovirus infection. The study, taken as a whole, reports: CMV carriers having the relevant HLA were flagged by cumulative public TCR beta family frequency.

MiXCR, run by TCRdb on the reads, gives a single entry per CDR3 protein. The sample consists of hundreds of thousands of distinct CDR3 sequences, about a tenth of them appearing once. The germline gives CDR1 SQVTM, CDR2 ANQGSEA. V lost 3 bases, J lost 4 bases, and 9 bases lay in between. The CDR3 contains 12 residues. This clonotype has ten or more counts. What it binds is unknown. The chain links TRBV29-1 to TRBJ1-1; weak D call: TRBD1 (6 bases). The sample taken for sequencing was PBMCs. This clonotype was obtained from a human donor in good health (CMV status not recorded). Some clones in this sample may be carry-over from other donors' samples. This CDR3 is CSVDRGGTEAFF. The DNA of the CDR3 is TGCAGCGTTGACAGGGGAGGCACTGAAGCTTTCTTT.